The clone carrying this T cell receptor (beta chain) was seen only a few times. The CDR3 loop spans 14 amino acids. Trimming removed 9 bases from V and 4 bases from J, with 17 bases in between. Germline-derived CDR1 and CDR2 are SEHNR and FQNEAQ (reference sequence). The data belong to a study of patients and donors after allogeneic stem cell transplantation. Using its own MiXCR run on the RT-PCR reads, TCRdb lists one record per CDR3 protein. The sample holds roughly 140,000 distinct CDR3 sequences, about 36% seen once. The origin of this receptor is a human donor who was either an allogeneic HSCT recipient or a stem cell or donor lymphocyte infusion donor (not recorded which). It is not recorded whose cells these are; they may come from a transplant donor. Sequenced input: blood, either unsorted or a sorted T cell fraction (not recorded which). The gene calls are TRBV7-9 and TRBJ2-3; D remains ambiguous. The CDR3 is CASTFSGIPDTQYF. DNA of the CDR3: TGTGCCAGTACCTTTTCAGGCATCCCAGATACGCAGTATTTT.